The clone carrying this TCR beta chain was counted only a few times. Its antigen is unknown. PCR used 60 Vbeta primers and 13 Jbeta primers. Profiling relied on immunoSEQ multiplex PCR, and the TCRdb table lists in-frame clones only, not all of them. This sample has tens of thousands of clones, with around 82% found just once. V shed 4 bases and J 7 bases; nucleotides not matched to a gene: 7. This CDR3 has 14 amino acids. From germline, CDR1 is GTSNPN and CDR2 SVGIG (reference sequence). The sample comes from a study of cytomegalovirus exposure and HLA in healthy donors. Study results and caveats: Rarity held for most TCR sequences, but there were some public TCRs that occurred in many donors. CMV serostatus alone was available as immune exposure information. Most subjects had HLA-A and HLA-B alleles reportedly predicted accurately by TCR beta sequences. A later analysis linked a missense variant in DCLRE1C to the trimming of TCR beta V and J genes.

The sequence came from a male donor in good health and CMV-seronegative. V is TRBV30 and J is TRBJ1-4, with 9 bases matching TRBD1. The sequenced sample consisted of PBMCs. CDR3 nucleotides: TGTGCCTGGAAACAGGGGGCCGGAGGTGAAAAACTGTTTTTT. Translating it yields CAWKQGAGGEKLFF.